Below are 8 T cell receptor beta chains sequenced from a single sample in a study of T cells in Graves' hyperthyroidism and ophthalmopathy. The source material, RNA transcripts, was used to amplify TCR beta CDR3 regions. TCR CDR3 underwent first-round RT-PCR with the HTBI primer set. TCRdb used MiXCR to reprocess the multiplex PCR reads, holding one entry per CDR3 protein. The repertoire holds some 740,000 distinct CDR3 sequences, less than 15% seen once, with more than 8.5% in the top ten. The sequencing input was blood. All receptors come from a woman between 18 and 30 years old with Graves' hyperthyroidism.

This clonotype was counted ten times or more. The J gene is TRBJ2-1, the V gene TRBV7-2, with D tentatively TRBD1 (5 bases). From germline, CDR1 is SGHTA and CDR2 FQGNSA. The CDR3 totals 14 residues. The V end lost 4 bases, the J end lost 2 bases, and 9 bases lay between the germline ends. The CDR3 loop is CASSYQGTYNEQFF. The CDR3 DNA is TGTGCCAGCAGCTACCAGGGAACCTACAATGAGCAGTTCTTC.

CDR3 coding DNA: TGTGCCAGCGGGGAAGGCCGATCCTATGGCTACACCTTC. Translating it yields CASGEGRSYGYTF. V is TRBV6-2 or TRBV6-3 and J is TRBJ1-2; unclear D gene. Per the germline V gene, CDR1 is MNHEY and CDR2 is SVGEGT. This CDR3 contains 13 residues. Deletions cut 8 bases from V and 4 bases from J, with 14 bases between.

This clonotype was seen at least ten times. This chain joins TRBV4-1 and TRBJ2-7; D not resolved. The CDR3 runs to 13 residues. V was cut by 3 bases and J by 4 bases, with 10 bases left in between. The germline gives CDR1 MGHRA, CDR2 YSYEKL. CDR3 in DNA: TGCGCCAGCAGCCACACCATCGAGTACGAGCAGTACTTC. Its translation is CASSHTIEYEQYF.

This clonotype was recorded a few times. For the CDR3, the DNA is TGTGCCAGCTCACCACGTCCAGCGGGAGGGCCGGGAAACATTCAGTACTTC. Protein sequence: CASSPRPAGGPGNIQYF. This sequence joins TRBV18 and TRBJ2-4, with TRBD2 matching 10 bases. The trim removed 1 base at V and 6 bases at J, leaving 9 bases unmatched. The CDR3 length is 17 residues. The germline gives CDR1 KGHSH, CDR2 LQKENI.

This clonotype has a handful of counts. The rearrangement links TRBV6-2 or TRBV6-3 to TRBJ2-1, with D possibly TRBD2 on 5 matching bases. Deletions cut 5 bases from V and 0 bases from J, with 17 bases between. Looked up from germline, CDR1 is MNHEY and CDR2 is SVGEGT. This CDR3 contains 17 residues. CDR3 sequence (DNA): TGTGCCAGCAGTACCGATTTACTAGTTGGCTCCTACAATGAGCAGTTCTTC. Translating it yields CASSTDLLVGSYNEQFF.

This clonotype was detected a few times. The chain is built from TRBV4-1 and TRBJ2-1; D not resolved. CDR1 and CDR2 from the germline V gene are MGHRA and YSYEKL. This CDR3 has 14 residues. V was shortened by 1 base and J by 4 bases, with 8 bases between the two germline ends. CDR3 nucleotides: TGCGCCAGCAGCCAAGGGGTTAGTTACAATGAGCAGTTCTTC. Its protein product is CASSQGVSYNEQFF.

This chain's CDR3 is CASGPGTGDNYGYTF. DNA of the CDR3: TGTGCTAGTGGTCCCGGGACAGGGGACAACTATGGCTACACCTTC. This chain joins TRBV12-5 and TRBJ1-2, with 10 bases that match TRBD1. V lost 5 bases to trimming and J lost 2 bases; unmatched junction nucleotides: 5. Germline CDR1 is LGHNT and CDR2 is FRNRAP. This CDR3 spans 15 amino acids. Drawing the rest from reference TRBV12-5 and TRBJ1-2, the complete variable domain is DARVTQTPRHKVTEMGQEVTMRCQPILGHNTVFWYRQTMMQGLELLAYFRNRAPLDDSGMPKDRFSAEMPDATLATLKIQPSEPRDSAVYFCASGPGTGDNYGYTFGSGTRLTVV.

The sample holds many counts of this clonotype. CDR3 in amino acids: CAWGGGTGELFF. For the CDR3, the DNA is TGTGCCTGGGGGGGGGGCACCGGGGAGCTGTTTTTT. The J gene is TRBJ2-2, the V gene TRBV30; 7 nucleotides align to TRBD2. Trimming at V came to 5 bases and at J to 4 bases, leaving 1 base not matched to a gene. This CDR3 is built from 12 residues. Germline V gene lookup returns CDR1 GTSNPN and CDR2 SVGIG (reference sequence).